These 9 T cell receptor beta chains came from one sample sequenced in a study of CD4+ T cells in melanoma. The assay was immunoSEQ multiplex PCR, and TCRdb's table has in-frame clones only and misses some. The table shows over 100,000 clones, with about 90% occurring only once. The sequenced sample was peripheral blood. Source of these receptors: a human donor with melanoma.

The chain combines TRBV7-2 with TRBJ2-5; 9 bases match TRBD2. The CDR3 spans 14 residues. Germline trimming cut 5 bases from V and 4 bases from J; bases unmatched to any gene: 5. Germline CDR1 is SGHTA and CDR2 is FQGNSA. For the CDR3, the DNA is TGTGCCAGCAGCCCGATAGCGGGGGCAGAGACCCAGTACTTC. The encoded protein is CASSPIAGAETQYF.

The chain combines TRBV4-1 with TRBJ1-2; 10 nucleotides agree with TRBD1. The ends lost 4 bases at V and 2 bases at J; junction bases unmatched: 4. The CDR3 is made up of 15 amino acids. Germline V gene lookup returns CDR1 MGHRA and CDR2 YSYEKL. Here the CDR3 DNA reads TGCGCCAGCAGCCCTGGGACAGGGGCCAACTATGGCTACACCTTC. Encoded protein: CASSPGTGANYGYTF.

This rearrangement joins TRBV27 to TRBJ2-5; D is perhaps TRBD2 (6 bases). The V gene's germline CDR1 is MNHEY and CDR2 SMNVEV (reference sequence). The CDR3 consists of 14 residues. V was trimmed by 5 bases and J by 9 bases, leaving 19 bases between them. Written as DNA, the CDR3 is TGTGCCAGCAGTCCCCAGGGAAGCTGGAGGGCCCAGTACTTC. Residues: CASSPQGSWRAQYF.

The chain joins TRBV4-3 to TRBJ2-5; D may be TRBD1 or TRBD2 (5 bases each). The germline gives CDR1 LGHNA, CDR2 YSLEER. The CDR3 loop spans 19 amino acids. V lost 6 bases and J lost 5, with 31 bases in between. The CDR3 reads CASRTGAAKIGVPGETQYF. The CDR3 nucleotides read TGCGCCAGCAGGACCGGGGCCGCCAAGATTGGGGTTCCAGGGGAGACCCAGTACTTC.

The chain carries TRBV2 and TRBJ2-3, with 9 bases matching TRBD2. The CDR3 contains 20 residues. Germline V lookup: CDR1 SNHLY, CDR2 FYNNEI. V gave up 4 bases and J gave up 5 bases; unmatched junction bases: 22. The CDR3 DNA sequence: TGTGCCAGCAGTGGGTTGGGCGGGAGGGCCATTTTAACAGGACGAGATACGCAGTATTTT. Protein: CASSGLGGRAILTGRDTQYF.

CDR3 region: CASNLGGTKYNEQFF. The CDR3 coding sequence is TGTGCCAGCAACCTCGGGGGGACCAAATACAATGAGCAGTTCTTC. The chain couples TRBV4-2 to TRBJ2-1, with 7 bases aligning to TRBD2. The CDR3 runs to 15 residues. Trimming took 7 bases from V and 4 from J; bases not matched to a gene: 10. The germline gives CDR1 LGHNA, CDR2 YNFKEQ.

This clone appeared a single time. The rearrangement links TRBV7-2 to TRBJ2-3; 8 bases are a match to TRBD1. J was trimmed by 3 bases and V by 7 bases; bases with no gene match: 12. Germline CDR1 and CDR2: SGHTA and FQGNSA. The CDR3 is 16 amino acids. The CDR3 here is CASTPLDRGVTDTQYF. DNA for the CDR3: TGTGCCAGCACCCCCCTCGACAGGGGAGTTACAGATACGCAGTATTTT.

The rearrangement uses TRBV28 and TRBJ1-3; maybe TRBD1 (5 bases). The V gene's germline CDR1 is MDHEN and CDR2 SYDVKM. Between the trimmed V and J ends, which lost 3 bases and 0 bases, there was a span of 12 bases. This CDR3 region has 16 residues. The CDR3 DNA sequence: TGTGCCAGCAGTTTTCCCGGACACCTCTCTGGAAACACCATATATTTT. It yields the protein CASSFPGHLSGNTIYF.

This chain joins TRBV6-5 and TRBJ1-5, with TRBD1 as a possible D gene (5 bases). CDR3 length: 15 residues. Germline loops: CDR1 MNHEY, CDR2 SVGAGI. V was cut by 5 bases and J by 2 bases, with 13 bases left in between. The CDR3 DNA sequence: TGTGCCAGCAGTCCCCCGGGACGGCGCAATCAGCCCCAGCATTTT. This translates into CASSPPGRRNQPQHF.